This TCR beta chain was sequenced during a study of early T cells in non-severe SARS-CoV-2 infection. This clonotype has at least ten counts. Germline V lookup: CDR1 SGHAT, CDR2 FQNNGV. The CDR3 has 15 residues. J gave up 5 bases and V 3 bases, and 3 bases lay outside the gene matches. Individual cDNA molecules were tagged with unique molecular identifiers, the study reported. TCRdb re-called the 5' RACE reads through MiXCR, storing one row per CDR3 protein. The table lists some 66,000 distinct CDR3 sequences, around 14% of them singletons, with over 4% in the top ten. The sample consisted of whole blood. This TCR came from an adult who was a healthcare worker with PCR-confirmed SARS-CoV-2 infection or an uninfected control (not recorded which). This rearrangement joins TRBV11-2 to TRBJ2-2; 10 bases are shared with TRBD1. The CDR3 region has the DNA TGTGCCAGCAGCTTGAGACAGGGGGCGACCGGGGAGCTGTTTTTT. Translation: CASSLRQGATGELFF.